The clone carrying this T cell receptor beta chain has more than one count but fewer than ten. The study recruited people aged about 18 to 95 years across about two dozen US areas. Donors of Cohort 3 who recovered were those that had two negative PCRs, clearance, or symptom resolution. Profiling relied on immunoSEQ multiplex PCR, and the TCRdb table lists in-frame clones only, not all of them. In the table there are fewer than 200,000 clones, 70% to 90% of which are singletons. CDR1 and CDR2 from the germline V gene are LNHDA and SQIVND (reference sequence). The CDR3 has 15 amino acids. Trimming cost V 7 bases and J 4 bases; bases outside gene matches: 8. This sample is part of a study of blood T cell repertoires in COVID-19. Study information: The analysed material was cDNA or gDNA that came from T cells, B-cell-depleted T cells, or PBMCs.

This TCR was sampled from a woman aged 45 to 65 who had recovered from COVID-19. Specimen: PBMCs or T cells enriched from blood (not recorded which). J is TRBJ1-5 and V is TRBV19; 9 nucleotides line up with TRBD1. The CDR3 protein is CASTPGTGQNQPQHF. The CDR3 bases are TGTGCCAGTACTCCAGGGACAGGGCAGAATCAGCCCCAGCATTTT. The full variable domain, completed using reference TRBV19 and TRBJ1-5, is DGGITQSPKYLFRKEGQNVTLSCEQNLNHDAMYWYRQDPGQGLRLIYYSQIVNDFQKGDIAEGYSVSREKKESFPLTVTSAQKNPTAFYLCASTPGTGQNQPQHFGDGTRLSIL.